This T cell receptor beta chain was recovered during a study of sequential checkpoint blockade in melanoma. In this sample, this clone turned up once. The method was immunoSEQ multiplex PCR; TCRdb's version includes in-frame clones alone and lacks a portion of them. Seen here are 9,000 to 13,000 clones, more than 25% observed once, and the top ten hold over 25%. Stated treatment: randomized to nivolumab then ipilimumab (arm A) or the reverse (arm B). CDR3 length: 18 amino acids. The junction had 11 bases not matched to a gene; V was cut back by 3 bases and J by 1 base. CDR1 and CDR2 from the germline V gene are LNHNV and YYDKDF (reference sequence).

The starting material was tumor tissue (inferred from file names), obtained from a patient given nivolumab and ipilimumab in sequence. The chain carries TRBV15 and TRBJ1-1; TRBD1 aligns across 10 bases. This receptor was obtained from a human donor with melanoma. The CDR3 loop is CATSSFPGTGDGNTEAFF. CDR3 bases: TGTGCCACCAGCAGCTTTCCCGGGACAGGGGACGGGAACACTGAAGCTTTCTTT.